Below, 23 T cell receptor beta chains from the same sample are listed, as sequenced in a study of cytomegalovirus exposure and HLA in healthy donors. The PCR contained 60 Vbeta and 13 Jbeta primers. Only in-frame clones appear in the TCRdb table, and some are missing; sequencing was by immunoSEQ multiplex PCR. The repertoire holds tens of thousands of clones, with around 80% as singletons. The sample consisted of PBMCs. These receptors were collected from a male donor in good health and CMV-seronegative.

The chain couples TRBV10-3 to TRBJ1-2, with a possible D match to TRBD1 (6 bases). The CDR3 contains 15 residues. The V gene lost 0 bases and the J gene lost 7 bases, with 15 bases spanning the gap. The germline V gene encodes CDR1 ENHRY and CDR2 SYGVKD. CDR3 sequence (DNA): TGTGCCATCAGTGAGTCGGGGGCGGTGTCGTCTGGCTACACCTTC. Residues: CAISESGAVSSGYTF.

The chain couples TRBV7-7 to TRBJ2-3, with 13 bases that match TRBD2. The CDR3 length is 16 residues. V dropped 4 bases and J dropped 0; count of bases not matched to a gene: 1. The germline CDR1 and CDR2 sequences are SSHAT and FNYEAQ (reference sequence). CDR3 region: CASSSGLAGSTDTQYF. The CDR3 bases are TGTGCCAGCAGCTCGGGACTAGCGGGGAGCACAGATACGCAGTATTTT.

This clone was recorded a few times. The rearrangement links TRBV5-6 to TRBJ1-2, with 7 bases identical to TRBD1. This CDR3 is 17 amino acids long. V dropped 4 bases and J dropped 5; count of bases not matched to a gene: 17. CDR1 SGHDT and CDR2 YYEEEE come from the germline V gene. CDR3 region: CASSPLAGQVVGYGYTF. CDR3 bases: TGTGCCAGCAGCCCACTCGCCGGACAGGTAGTTGGGTATGGCTACACCTTC. The whole variable domain, remainder taken from reference TRBV5-6 and TRBJ1-2, is DAGVTQSPTHLIKTRGQQVTLRCSPKSGHDTVSWYQQALGQGPQFIFQYYEEEERQRGNFPDRFSGHQFPNYSSELNVNALLLGDSALYLCASSPLAGQVVGYGYTFGSGTRLTVV.

The V and J genes are TRBV27 and TRBJ2-7, with 7 nucleotides matching TRBD1. The CDR3 runs 14 residues. CDR1 is MNHEY, CDR2 SMNVEV, per germline (reference sequence). With V trimmed by 5 bases and J by 4 bases, 8 bases remained unmatched. The CDR3 DNA reads TGTGCCAGCAGTCTCCGACAGGGTGGGTACGAGCAGTACTTC. This gives the protein CASSLRQGGYEQYF.

This clone showed up just once. The V and J genes are TRBV27 and TRBJ2-2, with 9 bases lining up with TRBD1. J gave up 4 bases and V 6 bases, and 6 bases lay outside the gene matches. Germline V lookup: CDR1 MNHEY, CDR2 SMNVEV (reference sequence). The CDR3 sequence is 15 residues long. The CDR3 here is CASRTGGAVTGELFF. CDR3 nucleotides: TGTGCCAGCAGAACAGGGGGCGCTGTCACCGGGGAGCTGTTTTTT.

The chain joins TRBV30 to TRBJ1-1, with D possibly being TRBD1 (6 bases). Trimming removed 3 bases at V and 7 bases at J, with 9 bases between. The CDR3 sequence is 11 residues long. Germline V gene data show CDR1 as GTSNPN and CDR2 as SVGIG (reference sequence). CDR3 amino acids: CAWSQGFEAFF. The CDR3 DNA reads TGTGCCTGGAGCCAGGGGTTTGAAGCTTTCTTT.

V is TRBV30 and J is TRBJ2-5; D unresolved. In germline, CDR1 is GTSNPN, CDR2 SVGIG (reference sequence). The length of the CDR3 is 15 residues. V lost 1 base to trimming and J lost 0 bases, with 12 bases between them. CDR3 in DNA: TGTGCCTGGAGTGGTGGTGCAGGTTACCAAGAGACCCAGTACTTC. Protein product: CAWSGGAGYQETQYF.

V usage is TRBV7-2 and J usage is TRBJ2-3; D may be TRBD1 (6 bases). CDR1 is SGHTA and CDR2 is FQGNSA in the germline V gene. The CDR3 has 16 residues. V lost 6 bases to trimming and J lost 5 bases, with 21 bases between them. The CDR3 loop is CASRPAGVLARDTQYF. The CDR3 DNA reads TGTGCCAGCAGGCCGGCAGGGGTCCTGGCTAGAGATACGCAGTATTTT.

The chain links TRBV11-2 to TRBJ1-2; 7 nucleotides align to TRBD1. This CDR3 has 16 residues. Germline CDR1 SGHAT, CDR2 FQNNGV. The V and J ends lost 0 bases and 3 bases, in that order; junction bases with no gene match: 7. This chain's CDR3 is CASSLEGLGGYYGYTF. CDR3 sequence (DNA): TGTGCCAGCAGCTTAGAGGGGTTAGGGGGCTACTATGGCTACACCTTC.

This sequence joins TRBV9 and TRBJ2-3; TRBD2 aligns across 8 bases. Per the germline V gene, CDR1 is SGDLS and CDR2 is YYNGEE. Unmatched junction bases numbered 11, after V lost 3 bases and J lost 2 bases. The CDR3 consists of 17 residues. CDR3: CASSEPGLGEPTDTQYF. CDR3 sequence (DNA): TGTGCCAGCAGCGAGCCGGGACTAGGAGAGCCCACAGATACGCAGTATTTT.

The gene calls are TRBV27 and TRBJ2-1, with unresolved D. The CDR3 sequence is 12 residues long. V was shortened by 3 bases and J by 3 bases, with 3 bases between the two germline ends. Germline-derived CDR1 and CDR2 are MNHEY and SMNVEV (reference sequence). The CDR3 bases are TGTGCCAGCAGTTTCGGCTACAATGAGCAGTTCTTC. Translating it yields CASSFGYNEQFF.

The chain carries TRBV7-9 and TRBJ2-5; tentatively, D is TRBD1 (5 bases). The CDR3 extends over 16 amino acids. In germline, CDR1 is SEHNR, CDR2 FQNEAQ (reference sequence). Trimming removed 3 bases from V and 2 bases from J, with 16 bases in between. Here the CDR3 DNA reads TGTGCCAGCAGCTTCATGGAGACAGCAACTCAAGAGACCCAGTACTTC. Amino acid sequence: CASSFMETATQETQYF.

The J gene is TRBJ2-1, the V gene TRBV5-1; 14 nucleotides align to TRBD2. CDR3 length: 15 residues. The trim removed 4 bases at V and 5 bases at J, leaving 2 bases unmatched. Germline V gene data show CDR1 as SGHRS and CDR2 as YFSETQ. The CDR3 loop is CASSKGLAGDNEQFF. DNA of the CDR3: TGCGCCAGCAGCAAGGGACTAGCGGGAGACAATGAGCAGTTCTTC.

V gene TRBV7-2 combines with J gene TRBJ2-5; TRBD1 aligns across 9 bases. The germline V gene has CDR1 SGHTA and CDR2 FQGNSA. After removal of 1 base from V and 4 bases from J, the junction contained 1 base not matched to a gene. The CDR3 runs 14 residues. CDR3 nucleotide sequence: TGTGCCAGCAGCTTAGACAGGGGGCGAGAGACCCAGTACTTC. The encoded protein is CASSLDRGRETQYF. Based on the CDR3 plus reference TRBV7-2 and TRBJ2-5, the full variable domain is GAGVSQSPSNKVTEKGKDVELRCDPISGHTALYWYRQSLGQGLEFLIYFQGNSAPDKSGLPSDRFSAERTGGSVSTLTIQRTQQEDSAVYLCASSLDRGRETQYFGPGTRLLVL.

The rearrangement links TRBV30 to TRBJ2-3; 8 positions agree with TRBD2. CDR1 and CDR2 from the germline V gene are GTSNPN and SVGIG (reference sequence). The CDR3 is 15 residues long. Losses at the gene ends were 4 bases for V and 4 bases for J; bases not matched to a gene: 10. The CDR3: CAWTPSGGLSDTQYF. In nucleotides, the CDR3 is TGTGCCTGGACCCCGAGCGGGGGTCTATCAGATACGCAGTATTTT.

The chain has TRBV18 and TRBJ2-2; 11 nucleotides agree with TRBD1. V trimming: 4 bases; J trimming: 3 bases; junction bases outside the gene matches: 4. This CDR3 spans 16 amino acids. Germline V gives CDR1 KGHSH, CDR2 LQKENI. CDR3 residues: CASSRSGQGDTGELFF. The CDR3 nucleotides read TGTGCCAGCTCACGATCGGGACAGGGGGACACCGGGGAGCTGTTTTTT.

The V call is TRBV19, the J call TRBJ1-5; a possible D gene is TRBD1 (6 bases). Trimming cost V 3 bases and J 5 bases, with 11 bases left between them. This CDR3 is 14 amino acids long. CDR1 and CDR2 from the germline V gene are LNHDA and SQIVND (reference sequence). The CDR3 here is CASSIREGDQPQHF. DNA of the CDR3: TGTGCCAGTAGTATTCGGGAGGGGGATCAGCCCCAGCATTTT.

This sequence joins TRBV7-8 and TRBJ1-2; 7 nucleotides line up with TRBD1. CDR3 length: 14 residues. Trimming took 5 bases from V and 4 from J; bases not matched to a gene: 7. Germline V gives CDR1 SGHVS, CDR2 FQNEAQ. The CDR3 DNA reads TGTGCCAGCAGCCCTAGGACAGGTCCCTATGGCTACACCTTC. It yields the protein CASSPRTGPYGYTF. Based on the CDR3 plus reference TRBV7-8 and TRBJ1-2, the full variable domain is GAGVSQSPRYKVAKRGQDVALRCDPISGHVSLFWYQQALGQGPEFLTYFQNEAQLDKSGLPSDRFFAERPEGSVSTLKIQRTQQEDSAVYLCASSPRTGPYGYTFGSGTRLTVV.

The chain has TRBV7-2 and TRBJ2-2; no firm D call. The V gene lost 4 bases and the J gene lost 2 bases, with 11 bases spanning the gap. This CDR3 comprises 15 residues. Germline loops: CDR1 SGHTA, CDR2 FQGNSA. CDR3 loop: CASSYQDINTGELFF. DNA of the CDR3: TGTGCCAGCAGCTACCAAGACATTAACACCGGGGAGCTGTTTTTT.

The V gene is TRBV2, the J gene TRBJ2-3; D not resolved. V was clipped by 7 bases and J by 2 bases, with 4 bases between them. CDR3 length: 11 amino acids. The germline V gene has CDR1 SNHLY and CDR2 FYNNEI. The CDR3 reads CASTFTDTQYF. As DNA, the CDR3 is TGTGCCAGCACCTTCACAGATACGCAGTATTTT.

The V and J genes are TRBV7-8 and TRBJ2-3; 12 nucleotides line up with TRBD2. V shed 4 bases, J shed 4 bases, and the junction held 6 bases outside the gene matches. The CDR3 covers 16 residues. Germline CDR1 is SGHVS and CDR2 is FQNEAQ. CDR3 sequence: CASSSARTSGADTQYF. CDR3 nucleotides: TGTGCCAGCAGCTCCGCCCGGACTAGCGGGGCAGATACGCAGTATTTT.

V is TRBV19 and J is TRBJ1-5; D might be TRBD1 (5 bases). CDR1 and CDR2 from the germline V gene are LNHDA and SQIVND (reference sequence). Trimming pared 3 bases from V and 7 bases from J, leaving 19 bases between. There are 16 residues in the CDR3. The CDR3 here is CASSMVYRLSGQPQHF. In DNA, the CDR3 is TGTGCCAGTAGTATGGTCTACAGGCTCAGCGGGCAGCCCCAGCATTTT.

The CDR3: CASSDRVEGAGELFF. The CDR3 region has the DNA TGTGCCAGTAGTGACCGAGTAGAGGGGGCCGGGGAGCTGTTTTTT. This chain joins TRBV19 and TRBJ2-2; tentatively, D is TRBD1 (6 bases). The germline V gene has CDR1 LNHDA and CDR2 SQIVND (reference sequence). CDR3 size: 15 residues. Trimming left V 5 bases short and J 6 bases short, with 16 bases between.